The next 24 T cell receptor beta chains were all read from a single sample in a study of PD-L1 blockade in urothelial cancer. Described time point: pretreatment peripheral blood. The repertoire was sequenced with immunoSEQ multiplex PCR; TCRdb's copy has only in-frame clones and lacks some. The sample records roughly 63,000 clones, 81% being singletons. This material consisted of PBMCs, taken around atezolizumab (anti-PD-L1) treatment. The receptors derive from a man aged 70-80 years with urothelial cancer.

This clone showed up just a few times. CDR3 coding DNA: TGTGCCAGCAGCTTGGGGGACAGGCCGAACACTGAAGCTTTCTTT. Its translation is CASSLGDRPNTEAFF. V gene TRBV5-4 combines with J gene TRBJ1-1; 8 bases agree with TRBD1. The V gene's germline CDR1 is SGHNT and CDR2 YYREEE (reference sequence). The CDR3 sequence is 15 residues long. J lost 1 base, V lost 0 bases, and 2 bases had no gene match.

The genes are TRBV6-5 and TRBJ2-1; the D gene is possibly TRBD2 (6 bases). The CDR3 loop spans 11 amino acids. The germline gives CDR1 MNHEY, CDR2 SVGAGI. Between the trimmed V and J ends, which lost 6 bases and 8 bases, there was a span of 8 bases. CDR3 region: CASRWGDEQFF. The CDR3 DNA follows: TGTGCCAGCAGGTGGGGGGATGAGCAGTTCTTC.

J is TRBJ2-1 and V is TRBV5-5, with 8 bases aligning to TRBD2. The CDR3 is 13 residues long. Germline values: CDR1 SGHKS, CDR2 YYEKEE (reference sequence). The V gene end was trimmed by 0 bases and the J gene end by 15 bases; junction bases not matched to a gene: 8. Here the CDR3 DNA reads TGTGCCAGCAGCTTGGCCGGGGGGGGAGGTTGGTTCTTC. It yields the protein CASSLAGGGGWFF.

The rearrangement uses TRBV5-5 and TRBJ2-1, with D perhaps TRBD1 (5 bases). The CDR3 is made up of 12 amino acids. CDR1 is SGHKS, CDR2 YYEKEE, per germline (reference sequence). Trimming stripped 4 bases from V and 16 bases from J, with 18 bases between. The CDR3 nucleotides are TGTGCCAGCAGCCCCCTGGGGCAGAATCACTTCTTC. Protein sequence: CASSPLGQNHFF.

This clone was detected once. The chain employs TRBV10-3 and TRBJ2-2, with D possibly being TRBD2 (6 bases). Looked up from germline, CDR1 is ENHRY and CDR2 is SYGVKD. This CDR3 has 16 residues. Trimming took 0 bases from V and 5 from J, leaving 13 bases between them. The CDR3 bases are TGTGCCATCAGTGAGTCGGGGGGAGGTGAGACCGGGGAGCTGTTTTTT. It codes for CAISESGGGETGELFF.

The chain joins TRBV4-1 to TRBJ2-2; 10 nucleotides align to TRBD1. CDR3 length: 15 amino acids. Looked up from germline, CDR1 is MGHRA and CDR2 is YSYEKL. The ends lost 4 bases at V and 6 bases at J; junction bases unmatched: 5. DNA of the CDR3: TGCGCCAGCAGCCGAGGGACAGGGGTGGCCGGGGAGCTGTTTTTT. Its translation: CASSRGTGVAGELFF.

This clone occurred once. This CDR3 is CASSRTSFGDEQFF. CDR3 sequence (DNA): TGTGCCAGCAGCAGGACTAGCTTTGGCGATGAGCAGTTCTTC. The rearrangement joins TRBV5-5 to TRBJ2-1, with 8 bases fitting TRBD2. This CDR3 contains 14 residues. J gave up 8 bases and V 4 bases, and 8 bases lay outside the gene matches. The germline V gene has CDR1 SGHKS and CDR2 YYEKEE (reference sequence).

The chain has TRBV23-1 and TRBJ2-3; TRBD2 agrees at 8 bases. TRBV23-1 is an ORF; its function is uncertain. Trimming at V came to 6 bases and at J to 0 bases, leaving 2 bases not matched to a gene. CDR3 size: 14 residues. CDR3 amino acids: CASSQRGSTDTQYF. The CDR3 bases are TGCGCCAGCAGCCAGCGGGGGAGCACAGATACGCAGTATTTT.

V is TRBV25-1 and J is TRBJ1-2; 8 nucleotides line up with TRBD1. The CDR3 loop spans 14 amino acids. The J segment lost 4 bases and the V segment lost 6 bases, leaving 7 bases of the junction unmatched. The germline gives CDR1 MGHDK, CDR2 SYGVNS. The CDR3 DNA reads TGTGCCAGCAGCGCCCAGGGGGCCGGCTATGGCTACACCTTC. It translates to CASSAQGAGYGYTF.

The chain employs TRBV19 and TRBJ2-5; possible D gene TRBD2, 6 bases. The CDR3 length is 15 residues. With 8 bases removed from V and 1 base from J, the gap between germline ends came to 17 bases. CDR1 and CDR2 from the germline V gene are LNHDA and SQIVND (reference sequence). CDR3 protein: CASSPGEASQETQYF. Here the CDR3 DNA reads TGTGCCAGTTCCCCGGGAGAAGCGTCCCAAGAGACCCAGTACTTC.

This clone was observed a few times. The chain uses TRBV4-1 and TRBJ2-7; 11 bases are a match to TRBD2. The J segment lost 2 bases and the V segment lost 4 bases, leaving 4 bases of the junction unmatched. The CDR3 is 15 residues long. Germline CDR1 and CDR2: MGHRA and YSYEKL. CDR3 sequence: CASSPTLAGAYEQYF. The CDR3 DNA follows: TGCGCCAGCAGCCCGACACTAGCGGGGGCCTACGAGCAGTACTTC.

The genes are TRBV5-1 and TRBJ1-1; 7 bases fit TRBD1. CDR1 is SGHRS, CDR2 YFSETQ, per germline. V shed 4 bases, J shed 2 bases, and the junction held 11 bases outside the gene matches. This CDR3 contains 16 residues. This chain's CDR3 is CASSPLEGTANTEAFF. The CDR3 DNA is TGCGCCAGCAGCCCCCTTGAGGGGACAGCTAACACTGAAGCTTTCTTT.

The rearrangement links TRBV29-1 to TRBJ2-3; 9 bases agree with TRBD2. J was trimmed by 5 bases and V by 7 bases; bases with no gene match: 10. The germline V gene encodes CDR1 SQVTM and CDR2 ANQGSEA. The CDR3 totals 14 residues. CDR3: CSAYLAGVEDTQYF. CDR3 bases: TGCAGCGCGTATTTAGCGGGAGTAGAAGATACGCAGTATTTT.

The rearrangement joins TRBV5-1 to TRBJ1-4, with TRBD1 matching over 7 bases. Germline CDR1 is SGHRS and CDR2 is YFSETQ. The CDR3 is 17 amino acids. V was clipped by 4 bases and J by 8 bases; unmatched bases: 17. CDR3 sequence (DNA): TGCGCCAGCAGCCCCGGACAGGAAGCCGCCGGGGGAGAAAAACTGTTTTTT. It codes for CASSPGQEAAGGEKLFF.

DNA of the CDR3: TGCGCCAGCAGCCCTGGACTAGCGGGAACCACAGATACGCAGTATTTT. Translating it yields CASSPGLAGTTDTQYF. J is TRBJ2-3 and V is TRBV5-1; 12 bases line up with TRBD2. V gave up 4 bases and J gave up 2 bases; unmatched junction bases: 5. The germline V gene has CDR1 SGHRS and CDR2 YFSETQ. This CDR3 has 16 residues. The full variable domain, completed using reference TRBV5-1 and TRBJ2-3, is KAGVTQTPRYLIKTRGQQVTLSCSPISGHRSVSWYQQTPGQGLQFLFEYFSETQRNKGNFPGRFSGRQFSNSRSEMNVSTLELGDSALYLCASSPGLAGTTDTQYFGPGTRLTVL.

V and J are TRBV29-1 and TRBJ2-2; the D gene is possibly TRBD1 (6 bases). This CDR3 has 14 residues. V was shortened by 5 bases and J by 0 bases, with 10 bases between the two germline ends. CDR1 is SQVTM, CDR2 ANQGSEA, per germline. This CDR3 is CSVLGAANTGELFF. CDR3 in DNA: TGCAGCGTTTTGGGGGCCGCGAACACCGGGGAGCTGTTTTTT.

V gene TRBV2 combines with J gene TRBJ2-5; weak D call: TRBD1 (6 bases). V lost 5 bases to trimming and J lost 1 base, with 14 bases between them. The CDR3 runs to 15 residues. Germline V gene data show CDR1 as SNHLY and CDR2 as FYNNEI. CDR3 region: CASSQLQGTQETQYF. CDR3 DNA sequence: TGTGCCAGCAGTCAATTACAGGGTACCCAAGAGACCCAGTACTTC.

This chain joins TRBV10-3 and TRBJ1-5; 7 bases line up with TRBD1. This CDR3 contains 16 residues. CDR1 and CDR2 (germline): ENHRY, SYGVKD. Losses at the gene ends were 5 bases for V and 2 bases for J; bases not matched to a gene: 9. The CDR3 sequence is CAISRGQAGGNQPQHF. The DNA for the CDR3 is TGTGCCATCAGTAGAGGACAGGCCGGGGGCAATCAGCCCCAGCATTTT.

As for this clone: This specimen includes other DNA sequences encoding the same CDR3. In nucleotides, the CDR3 is TGTGCCAGTAGTATAGAGGGGAGTTCCTACAATGAGCAGTTCTTC. This codes for CASSIEGSSYNEQFF. The chain couples TRBV19 to TRBJ2-1; perhaps TRBD2 as D (5 bases). CDR1 is LNHDA and CDR2 is SQIVND in the germline V gene (reference sequence). The CDR3 runs 15 residues. The V end was cut by 0 bases, the J end by 1 base, with 7 bases between.

The chain joins TRBV18 to TRBJ2-7; 11 bases line up with TRBD2. V lost 4 bases, J lost 3 bases, and 2 bases stayed unmatched. Germline V gene data show CDR1 as KGHSH and CDR2 as LQKENI. CDR3 length equals 14 residues. This CDR3 reads CASSLTSGDYEQYF. For the CDR3, the DNA is TGTGCCAGCTCACTGACTAGCGGGGACTACGAGCAGTACTTC.

The J gene is TRBJ2-4, the V gene TRBV2; a weak D match, TRBD2 (6 bases). The germline V gene encodes CDR1 SNHLY and CDR2 FYNNEI. V was pared by 6 bases and J by 5 bases, with 17 bases between. The CDR3 extends over 15 amino acids. CDR3 sequence: CASRVLPSGENIQYF. The CDR3, as DNA: TGTGCCAGCAGGGTACTCCCATCGGGGGAAAACATTCAGTACTTC.

The chain uses TRBV15 and TRBJ1-1; 7 bases are shared with TRBD1. This CDR3 has 14 amino acids. The V gene's germline CDR1 is LNHNV and CDR2 YYDKDF (reference sequence). Trimming took 7 bases from V and 1 from J; bases not matched to a gene: 6. The CDR3 spells CATNPTGWNTEAFF. CDR3 sequence (DNA): TGTGCCACCAACCCGACAGGGTGGAACACTGAAGCTTTCTTT.

The J gene is TRBJ2-1, the V gene TRBV6-5; tentative D call: TRBD1 (6 bases). The germline gives CDR1 MNHEY, CDR2 SVGAGI. V lost 2 bases and J 6 bases, leaving 14 bases between the germline ends. The CDR3 has 15 residues. CDR3 in amino acids: CASSYTWGRVNEQFF. CDR3 nucleotide sequence: TGTGCCAGCAGTTACACCTGGGGGCGCGTCAATGAGCAGTTCTTC.

This clone was counted once. This chain's CDR3 is CASSPQRDSLYGYTF. The DNA of the CDR3 is TGTGCCAGCTCACCACAGCGAGACAGCCTCTATGGCTACACCTTC. The chain is built from TRBV18 and TRBJ1-2, with a possible D match to TRBD1 (5 bases). Per germline, CDR1 KGHSH and CDR2 LQKENI. V was clipped by 1 base and J by 4 bases, with 13 bases between them. The CDR3 is 15 residues long.